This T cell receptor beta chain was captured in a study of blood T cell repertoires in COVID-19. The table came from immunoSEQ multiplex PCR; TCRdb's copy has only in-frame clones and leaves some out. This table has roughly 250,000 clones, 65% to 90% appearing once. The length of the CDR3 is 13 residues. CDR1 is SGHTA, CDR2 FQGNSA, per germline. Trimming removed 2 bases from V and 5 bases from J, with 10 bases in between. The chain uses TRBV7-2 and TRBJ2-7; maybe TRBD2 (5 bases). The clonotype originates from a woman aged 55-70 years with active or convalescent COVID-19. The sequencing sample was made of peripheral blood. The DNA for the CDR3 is TGTGCCAGCAGCTTAACGGGAAATCACGAGCAGTACTTC. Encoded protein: CASSLTGNHEQYF.